The sequence of this T cell receptor beta chain was determined in a study of blood T cell repertoires in COVID-19. Study-level information: The analysed material was cDNA or gDNA that came from T cells, B-cell-depleted T cells, or PBMCs.

Original processing notes: Estimated nucleated cell counts came from reference gene primer amplification. Generated by immunoSEQ multiplex PCR, the TCRdb table keeps only in-frame clones and is missing some. V, J and clone size are taken as reported in that table, and D and trimming were inferred from the DNA itself. Counted here are under 250,000 clones, around 83% occurring once; the ten biggest clones make up roughly 2.9%. Germline CDR1 LGHDT, CDR2 YNNKEL (reference sequence). The germline V and J ends were trimmed by 0 bases and 4 bases, with 23 bases remaining between them. The CDR3 loop spans 19 amino acids. The table lists this clone with a count of one.

This rearrangement joins TRBV3-1 (or the pseudogene TRBV3-2) to TRBJ2-3, with D possibly being TRBD2 (6 bases). The source of this sequence is a man in his fifties with active or convalescent COVID-19. The sample was peripheral blood. The CDR3 region is CASSQERYRRAQLPDTQYF. For the CDR3, the DNA is TGTGCCAGCAGCCAAGAACGATACAGGAGGGCTCAACTTCCAGATACGCAGTATTTT.